This T cell receptor (beta chain) was obtained from a study of radiotherapy plus CTLA-4 blockade in lung cancer. The CDR3 covers 18 residues. The germline V gene has CDR1 SGHRS and CDR2 YFSETQ. Trimming stripped 1 base from V and 3 bases from J, with 22 bases between. Data came from immunoSEQ multiplex PCR; TCRdb stores just in-frame clones and leaves some out. Here the sample spans 60,000 to 70,000 clones, roughly 85% being singletons. The receptor was derived from a human donor with non-small cell lung cancer who had a complete response to radiotherapy plus ipilimumab. This sequence joins TRBV5-1 and TRBJ1-1, with a tentative D call TRBD1 (6 bases). The specimen was peripheral blood, collected from a patient treated with radiotherapy plus ipilimumab. The CDR3 nucleotides read TGCGCCAGCAGCTTGCTCAGCGGGGGGGCCGGGGTGGACACTGAAGCTTTCTTT. Translated: CASSLLSGGAGVDTEAFF.